The following is a TCR beta chain sequence with its context. The entry originates in a study of blood T cell repertoires in COVID-19. Study as a whole: The cDNA or gDNA used as material had been derived from T cells, B-cell-depleted T cells, or PBMCs.

In germline, CDR1 is LNHDA, CDR2 SQIVND (reference sequence). CDR3 length: 12 amino acids. V lost 6 bases, J lost 1 base, and 6 bases lay in between. The protocol was immunoSEQ multiplex PCR, while the TCRdb copy is restricted to in-frame clones and leaves out a portion. In the table there are over 150,000 clones, 76% of which are singletons. The V call is TRBV19, the J call TRBJ1-1; D remains unclear. The specimen was peripheral blood. This sequence was found in a woman of 80 years or more with acute or convalescent COVID-19. For the CDR3, the DNA is TGTGCCAGTAGCCAGCGGAACACTGAAGCTTTCTTT. This codes for CASSQRNTEAFF.